This T cell receptor (beta chain) was profiled in a study of cytomegalovirus exposure and HLA in healthy donors. Broader study findings: Indistinguishability led to the exclusion of some V segments, TRBV6-2 and TRBV6-3 included. In a later analysis, HLA-associated beta chains showed higher expansion and lower generation probabilities than comparable chains.

Germline V gene lookup returns CDR1 MNHEY and CDR2 SVGAGI. The CDR3 runs to 12 residues. Deletions cut 6 bases from V and 8 bases from J, with 13 bases between. PCR employed 60 Vbeta and 13 Jbeta primers. As originally analysed: In a later analysis, some 10 million of around 75 million unique beta chains occurred in at least two donors. Assay used: immunoSEQ multiplex PCR; TCRdb lists only in-frame clones, some missing. V and J calls and clone size are copied from that table; D and trimming were computed from the DNA. The top ten hold 2% to 3% of the sample, which has around 200,000 clones, 70% seen once. Concerning this clone itself: Its antigen is unidentified.

The sequencing input was PBMCs. V is TRBV6-5 and J is TRBJ1-1; D may be TRBD1 (5 bases). The receptor was derived from a man between 35 and 55 years old in good health and CMV-seropositive. This CDR3 is CASRRGLREAFF. CDR3 DNA: TGTGCCAGCAGACGGGGGTTACGGGAAGCTTTCTTT.